This TCR beta chain appears in the sequencing data of a study of blood T cell repertoires in COVID-19. Study-level background: PBMCs, B-cell-depleted T cells, or T cells were the source of the cDNA or gDNA that made up the material.

Original methodology: Reference gene primer amplification yielded estimated nucleated cell counts. Generated by immunoSEQ multiplex PCR, the TCRdb table keeps only in-frame clones and is missing some. V and J calls plus clone size are reproduced from that table; the DNA served to infer D and trimming. The table includes about 240,000 clones, roughly 86% detected once. V shed 0 bases, J shed 7 bases, and the junction held 15 bases outside the gene matches. The CDR3 length is 19 residues. Germline V gene data show CDR1 as MNHEY and CDR2 as SMNVEV (reference sequence). Seattle patients were enrolled during active infection and followed longitudinally. A single count supports this clone.

The sample comprised peripheral blood. The chain is built from TRBV27 and TRBJ1-6, with 7 bases identical to TRBD1. This receptor was identified in a woman aged 45-60 years with COVID-19, enrolled during active disease. The CDR3 is CASSLSSLGRGIWNSPLHF. In DNA, the CDR3 is TGTGCCAGCAGTTTATCCTCTCTGGGCAGGGGGATTTGGAATTCACCCCTCCACTTT.